This passage covers 10 T cell receptor beta chains from one sample sequenced in a study of CD8 T cells in ankylosing spondylitis. A single record per CDR3 protein comes from TCRdb applying MiXCR to the 5' RACE reads. The data contain over 600,000 distinct CDR3 sequences, under 20% of them seen just once; the ten biggest clones take up roughly a fifth. These receptors have no known antigen. Whole-study findings and limits: Seemingly characteristic of ankylosing spondylitis blood was a TCR beta motif consisting of roughly 8 highly homologous variants.

What was sequenced was blood, either unsorted or a sorted T cell fraction (not recorded which). These receptors were taken from a male donor with ankylosing spondylitis.

The table lists this clonotype with a few counts. The genes are TRBV6-2 or TRBV6-3 and TRBJ1-1; 7 bases are a match to TRBD1. Trimming took 4 bases from V and 11 from J; bases not matched to a gene: 13. The CDR3 loop spans 14 amino acids. CDR1 is MNHEY, CDR2 SVGEGT, per germline. The CDR3 region is CASSFSGDSRRAFF. The CDR3, as DNA: TGTGCCAGCAGTTTTTCCGGGGACAGCCGGAGGGCTTTCTTT.

The V gene is TRBV4-3, the J gene TRBJ2-7; tentatively, D is TRBD1 (5 bases). The V gene's germline CDR1 is LGHNA and CDR2 YSLEER. V was clipped by 0 bases and J by 3 bases, with 12 bases between them. The CDR3 covers 15 residues. CDR3 DNA sequence: TGCGCCAGCAGCCAAGAGACGGGCCAGGGCTACGAGCAGTACTTC. Protein product: CASSQETGQGYEQYF.

This chain joins TRBV6-1 and TRBJ2-7; 7 bases are a match to TRBD1. This CDR3 has 15 amino acids. The ends lost 1 base at V and 2 bases at J; junction bases unmatched: 5. Germline V CDR1 and CDR2: MNHNS, SASEGT. CDR3 bases: TGTGCCAGCAGTGAAGGGGACAGTAGAACCTACGAGCAGTACTTC. It codes for CASSEGDSRTYEQYF.

There are a few counts of this clonotype. The chain is built from TRBV7-9 and TRBJ1-5; 9 nucleotides match TRBD1. The CDR3 totals 14 residues. Per germline, CDR1 SEHNR and CDR2 FQNEAQ (reference sequence). The V and J ends lost 5 bases and 12 bases, in that order; junction bases with no gene match: 11. CDR3 bases: TGTGCCAGCAGCCGGGGACAGGGCTGGGAGTTCCAGCATTTT. Residues: CASSRGQGWEFQHF. The full variable domain, in which reference TRBV7-9 and TRBJ1-5 provide the parts outside the CDR3, is DTGVSQNPRHKITKRGQNVTFRCDPISEHNRLYWYRQTLGQGPEFLTYFQNEAQLEKSRLLSDRFSAERPKGSFSTLEIQRTEQGDSAMYLCASSRGQGWEFQHFGDGTRLSIL.

This clonotype came up a few times. This chain links TRBV9 with TRBJ2-1; D call uncertain. V was trimmed by 0 bases and J by 5 bases, leaving 18 bases between them. Germline CDR1 SGDLS, CDR2 YYNGEE. The CDR3 covers 17 residues. The CDR3 spells CASSVAPLGLGDNEQFF. DNA of the CDR3: TGTGCCAGCAGCGTAGCGCCCTTGGGTTTGGGCGACAATGAGCAGTTCTTC.

The chain has TRBV12-3 or TRBV12-4 and TRBJ1-2; D uncertain. V was pared by 2 bases and J by 2 bases, with 9 bases between. The CDR3 spans 14 residues. Here the CDR3 reads CASSLFIQNYGYTF. The CDR3 bases are TGTGCCAGCAGTTTATTTATACAGAACTATGGCTACACCTTC.

This sequence joins TRBV6-4 and TRBJ2-3; D unclear. The germline CDR1 and CDR2 sequences are MRHNA and SNTAGT. The CDR3 has 15 amino acids. V lost 0 bases to trimming and J lost 0 bases, with 7 bases between them. CDR3 residues: CASSDSMGSTDTQYF. In nucleotides, the CDR3 is TGTGCCAGCAGTGACTCGATGGGGAGCACAGATACGCAGTATTTT.

This clonotype was seen a few times. This sequence joins TRBV18 and TRBJ1-2; D is possibly TRBD1 (5 bases). Trimming removed 6 bases from V and 4 bases from J, with 15 bases in between. Germline V lookup: CDR1 KGHSH, CDR2 LQKENI. This CDR3 is built from 14 residues. The CDR3 here is CASSTLEDTYGYTF. CDR3 bases: TGTGCCAGCTCGACACTTGAGGACACCTATGGCTACACCTTC. The entire variable domain, with the rest obtained from reference TRBV18 and TRBJ1-2, is as follows: NAGVMQNPRHLVRRRGQEARLRCSPMKGHSHVYWYRQLPEEGLKFMVYLQKENIIDESGMPKERFSAEFPKEGPSILRIQQVVRGDSAAYFCASSTLEDTYGYTFGSGTRLTVV.

This clonotype was observed a handful of times. This chain connects TRBV7-9 to TRBJ1-1, with D unresolved. The CDR3 totals 13 residues. Trimming left V 10 bases short and J 1 base short, with 13 bases between. The germline CDR1 and CDR2 sequences are SEHNR and FQNEAQ (reference sequence). CDR3 amino acids: CANAPGANTEAFF. The CDR3 DNA reads as TGTGCCAACGCGCCTGGAGCGAACACTGAAGCTTTCTTT. Full variable domain (outside the CDR3, taken from reference TRBV7-9 and TRBJ1-1): DTGVSQNPRHKITKRGQNVTFRCDPISEHNRLYWYRQTLGQGPEFLTYFQNEAQLEKSRLLSDRFSAERPKGSFSTLEIQRTEQGDSAMYLCANAPGANTEAFFGQGTRLTVV.

This clonotype has more than one count but fewer than ten. This chain uses TRBV20-1 with TRBJ2-2; D unclear. Germline V lookup: CDR1 DFQATT, CDR2 SNEGSKA (reference sequence). V dropped 1 base and J dropped 3 bases, with 12 bases sitting between them. The CDR3 sequence is 15 residues long. The CDR3 DNA sequence: TGCAGTGCTAGAGGTCTTGGGCGGTACACCGGGGAGCTGTTTTTT. It specifies CSARGLGRYTGELFF.